The rows below give T cell receptor beta chains drawn from one sample of a study of T cell repertoires in cytomegalovirus infection. Each CDR3 protein gets one entry after TCRdb re-called the reads with MiXCR. The sample shows about 310,000 distinct CDR3 sequences, more than 20% of them seen only once. For these TCRs, the target antigens are not known. The source was cultured PBMCs, collected from culture after CMV antigen stimulation. Source of these receptors: a human donor in good health (CMV status not recorded). Some clones in this sample may be carry-over from other donors' samples. Both conserved end residues are part of each CDR3. The D gene is left open where the match is weak. Clone sizes are given selectively: once, few, many, or a class where the clone is expanded.

V: TRBV6-2/TRBV6-3; J: TRBJ1-1; size: few; D: NA; DNA: TGTGCCAGCCGCTTTCAGGGATTGAACACTGAAGCTTTCTTT; CDR3: CASRFQGLNTEAFF
V: TRBV29-1; J: TRBJ1-2; size: few; D: NA; DNA: TGCAGCGTTCTGGGGACCGGGACTAACTATGGCTACACCTTC; CDR3: CSVLGTGTNYGYTF
V: TRBV7-2; J: TRBJ2-1; size: many; D: TRBD2; DNA: TGTGCCAGCAGCGGGGGGACTAGCGGGAGGCTCTATGAGCAGTTCTTC; CDR3: CASSGGTSGRLYEQFF
V: TRBV12-3/TRBV12-4; J: TRBJ2-3; size: NA; D: TRBD1; DNA: TGTGCCAGCAGTTCCCCGAACAGGGGATCTAGCACAGATACGCAGTATTTT; CDR3: CASSSPNRGSSTDTQYF
V: TRBV11-2; J: TRBJ2-2; size: NA; D: NA; DNA: TGTGCCAGCAGCTTAGTGGTGGCAGGCCCGAACACCGGGGAGCTGTTTTTT; CDR3: CASSLVVAGPNTGELFF
V: TRBV4-1; J: TRBJ1-5; size: NA; D: NA; DNA: TGCGCCAGCAGCCAAGAACTACAGGGATATCAGCCCCAGCATTTT; CDR3: CASSQELQGYQPQHF
V: TRBV19; J: TRBJ2-7; size: few; D: NA; DNA: TGTGCCAGTAGCCCCGGGACCACAGAGTACGAGCAGTACTTC; CDR3: CASSPGTTEYEQYF
V: TRBV7-2; J: TRBJ1-2; size: many; D: NA; DNA: TGTGCCAGCAGCTTACAGGGACGGGGGGACGGCTACACCTTC; CDR3: CASSLQGRGDGYTF
V: TRBV4-1; J: TRBJ2-5; size: NA; D: NA; DNA: TGCGCCAGCAGCCAAGATCGGGCAGAAGAGACCCAGTACTTC; CDR3: CASSQDRAEETQYF
V: TRBV6-2/TRBV6-3; J: TRBJ1-1; size: NA; D: NA; DNA: TGTGCCAGCAGTTACTCTGGGGTAGGGAACACTGAAGCTTTCTTT; CDR3: CASSYSGVGNTEAFF
V: TRBV30; J: TRBJ2-5; size: once; D: TRBD1; DNA: TGTGCCTGGAGTAATTGGGGACAGGCCCAAGAGACCCAGTACTTC; CDR3: CAWSNWGQAQETQYF
V: TRBV11-2; J: TRBJ2-3; size: few; D: NA; DNA: TGTGCCAGCAGCTTGCGACTAGGAGGAGGGTACGCGCAGTATTTT; CDR3: CASSLRLGGGYAQYF
V: TRBV19; J: TRBJ2-7; size: NA; D: TRBD1; DNA: TGTGCCAGTAGTATAACAGGGGGCCGGAACGAGCAGTACTTC; CDR3: CASSITGGRNEQYF
V: TRBV12-3/TRBV12-4; J: TRBJ1-3; size: many; D: NA; DNA: TGTGCCAGCAGTTTCCCCCTGCGACGGGGCTTCTCTGGAAACACCATATATTTT; CDR3: CASSFPLRRGFSGNTIYF
V: TRBV12-3/TRBV12-4; J: TRBJ1-2; size: few; D: TRBD1; DNA: TGTGCCAGCAGCCCACAGGGGTACTATGGCTACACCTTC; CDR3: CASSPQGYYGYTF
V: TRBV7-2; J: TRBJ2-1; size: many; D: NA; DNA: TGTGCCAGCAGAGCCCCTCAGAGCTCCTACAATGAGCAGTTCTTC; CDR3: CASRAPQSSYNEQFF
V: TRBV10-2; J: TRBJ2-7; size: few; D: TRBD1; DNA: TGCGCCAGCAGGGACAGGGGCTACGAGCAGTACTTC; CDR3: CASRDRGYEQYF
V: TRBV7-9; J: TRBJ2-1; size: few; D: NA; DNA: TGTGCCAGCAGCCCTAGCCTTCTCTACAATGAGCAGTTCTTC; CDR3: CASSPSLLYNEQFF
V: TRBV4-3; J: TRBJ2-1; size: NA; D: NA; DNA: TGCGCCAGCAGCCGGTATCCGGGCTACAATGAGCAGTTCTTC; CDR3: CASSRYPGYNEQFF
V: TRBV30; J: TRBJ1-2; size: NA; D: NA; DNA: TGTGCCTGGAGCCAAAACTATGGCTACACCTTC; CDR3: CAWSQNYGYTF
V: TRBV12-3/TRBV12-4; J: TRBJ2-1; size: many; D: NA; DNA: TGTGCCAGCAGTTTAGTTGGCGGGGTCTACAATGAGCAGTTCTTC; CDR3: CASSLVGGVYNEQFF
V: TRBV7-9; J: TRBJ2-5; size: few; D: NA; DNA: TGTGCCAGCACCAATCGGGGGAGGGAGACCCAGTACTTC; CDR3: CASTNRGRETQYF
V: TRBV4-1; J: TRBJ2-3; size: NA; D: NA; DNA: TGCGCCAGCAGCCACCGGGAGTCCAGCACAGATACGCAGTATTTT; CDR3: CASSHRESSTDTQYF
V: TRBV6-5; J: TRBJ2-5; size: NA; D: NA; DNA: TGTGCCAGAGGCATCCGGGGCAGGATTGAGACCCAGTACTTC; CDR3: CARGIRGRIETQYF
V: TRBV12-3/TRBV12-4; J: TRBJ2-3; size: NA; D: NA; DNA: TGTGCCAGCAGTTTGGAGACATCACATAACGCGCAGTATTTT; CDR3: CASSLETSHNAQYF
V: TRBV6-2/TRBV6-3; J: TRBJ1-1; size: NA; D: NA; DNA: TGTGCCAGCAGTTACATGCAGGGGATTGTGACTGAAGCTTTCTTT; CDR3: CASSYMQGIVTEAFF
V: TRBV5-3; J: TRBJ1-6; size: NA; D: TRBD1; DNA: TGTGCCAGCAGCGGACAGGGGTTGGGCTCACCCCTCCACTTT; CDR3: CASSGQGLGSPLHF
V: TRBV7-2; J: TRBJ2-5; size: many; D: NA; DNA: TGTGCCAGCAGCCCTCAGGGTCGGGAGACCCAGTACTTC; CDR3: CASSPQGRETQYF
V: TRBV18; J: TRBJ1-2; size: NA; D: NA; DNA: TGTGCCAGCTCACTCGGACAGTACGATGGCTACACCTTC; CDR3: CASSLGQYDGYTF
V: TRBV19; J: TRBJ1-1; size: few; D: TRBD1; DNA: TGTGCCAGTACCATATCCCGAACAGGGGGCTTAGCTTTCTTT; CDR3: CASTISRTGGLAFF
V: TRBV6-1; J: TRBJ1-5; size: many; D: NA; DNA: TGTGCCAGCAGTAAAGAAGGAAATCAGCCCCAGCATTTT; CDR3: CASSKEGNQPQHF
V: TRBV7-9; J: TRBJ1-2; size: NA; D: TRBD1; DNA: TGTGCCAGCAGTCCTAATCGGGACAGCATAGGGGTAGACTATGGCTACACCTTC; CDR3: CASSPNRDSIGVDYGYTF
V: TRBV5-1; J: TRBJ2-5; size: few; D: NA; DNA: TGCGCCAGCAGCTTGTCGGCAGCAGAAGAGACCCAGTACTTC; CDR3: CASSLSAAEETQYF
V: TRBV11-3; J: TRBJ2-1; size: NA; D: TRBD2; DNA: TGTGCCAGCAGCTTACTAGCGGGAGGGCCCCCCTACAATGAGCAGTTCTTC; CDR3: CASSLLAGGPPYNEQFF
V: TRBV12-3/TRBV12-4; J: TRBJ1-1; size: many; D: NA; DNA: TGTGCCAGCAGTTTAGAACAGTTGAACACTGAAGCTTTCTTT; CDR3: CASSLEQLNTEAFF